What follows is one T cell receptor beta chain and its context. Its cognate antigen has yet to be identified. No base-level quality is on record; no much larger clone is a single base apart. RNA was extracted with the RNeasy kit and about 0.5 to 1 ug was reverse transcribed using random hexamers. TCR beta CDR3 regions were amplified with the immunoSEQ multiplex PCR assay covering 54 Vbeta and 13 Jbeta segments. PCR amplification bias was corrected using a synthetic template baseline for primer optimization and computational correction. The authors' pipeline ran thus. Only productive sequences were kept, with reads annotated to V, D and J genes according to IMGT and analyzed in immunoSEQ Analyzer. Clonality was computed as one minus Shannon entropy normalized by log2 of the number of productive unique sequences. For each patient and control, public and private clones were evaluated among the 100 most prevalent clones. Clones were defined as Susac-specific if absent from the healthy and MS cohorts, from 1052 published viral clones and from other ImmuneACCESS disease sequences. TCRdb trimmed public reads at Q25 via fastp, called clones via MiXCR and kept in-frame beta chains. Each record represents a unique CDR3 protein, reported with the most common genes and DNA among its rows. TCRdb's processing, not the authors' own work, is the source of the V and J calls. The sample table lists 350,000 to 550,000 distinct CDR3 sequences, 75% to 90% of them with a count of one. In total, the top ten clones hold about 0.12% of the sample.

Peripheral blood CD8+ and CD4+ T cells from healthy donors, Susac syndrome patients and multiple sclerosis patients were profiled by high-throughput TCR beta sequencing. The multiple sclerosis controls were treatment-naive patients whose relapsing-remitting disease, either stable or active, fulfilled the revised McDonald criteria. Bulk CD8+ and CD4+ T cells were purified magnetically by negative isolation, whereas CD8+ TEMRA cells were enriched by FACS. Blood was collected in EDTA tubes and processed within 24 hours, with PBMCs isolated through density gradient centrifugation. PBMCs destined for TCR sequencing were cryopreserved in liquid nitrogen and later thawed in a 37 °C water bath. Purity of sorted or isolated CD4+, CD8+ and CD8+ TEMRA cells was at least 90%. The data were obtained in a study of CD8 T cells in Susac syndrome (dated by TCRdb to about 2019). Concerning the study at large: Repertoire sequencing was used to test whether CD8+ T cell activation and differentiation in Susac syndrome was antigen driven. CD8+ T cell repertoire clonality was compared between 12 healthy donors, around 14 Susac syndrome patients and approximately 15 multiple sclerosis patients.

The CDR3, from cysteine to phenylalanine, totals 14 residues. The read is trimmed to its CDR3 DNA, 42 bases read in frame from base 1. Trimming costs V 5 bases and J 2 bases, and their ends lie 12 bases apart. CDR1 and CDR2 (MGHDK, SYGVNS) derive from the germline V gene. Here is what the overall study found, with its caveats: The study acknowledged that relatively few individuals were included in the TCR sequencing and HLA analysis.

The source of this sequence is a human donor with multiple sclerosis. Sequencing used CD8+ T cells from PBMCs. This chain joins TRBV25-1 to TRBJ2-5; D gene: possibly TRBD1, on 5 matching bases. This receptor carries the CDR3 CASSNTGRQETQYF. Read as DNA, the sequence is TGTGCCAGCAGTAACACAGGACGGCAAGAGACCCAGTACTTC.